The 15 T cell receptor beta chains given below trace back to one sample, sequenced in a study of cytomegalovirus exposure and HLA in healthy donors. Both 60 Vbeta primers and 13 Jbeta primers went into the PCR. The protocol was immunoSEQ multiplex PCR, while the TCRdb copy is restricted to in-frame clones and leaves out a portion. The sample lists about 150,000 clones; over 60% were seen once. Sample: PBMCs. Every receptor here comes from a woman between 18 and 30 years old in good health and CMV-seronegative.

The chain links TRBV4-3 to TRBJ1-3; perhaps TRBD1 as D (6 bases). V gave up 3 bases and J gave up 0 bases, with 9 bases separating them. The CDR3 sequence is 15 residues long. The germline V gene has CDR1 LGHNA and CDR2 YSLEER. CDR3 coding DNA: TGCGCCAGCAGCCAGCAGGGGAGCTCTGGAAACACCATATATTTT. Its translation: CASSQQGSSGNTIYF.

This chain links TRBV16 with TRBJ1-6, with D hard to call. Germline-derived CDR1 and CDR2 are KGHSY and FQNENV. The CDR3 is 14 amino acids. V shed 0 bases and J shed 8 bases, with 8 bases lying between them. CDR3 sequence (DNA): TGTGCCAGCAGCCAATCGGGCGGGTATTCACCCCTCCACTTT. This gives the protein CASSQSGGYSPLHF.

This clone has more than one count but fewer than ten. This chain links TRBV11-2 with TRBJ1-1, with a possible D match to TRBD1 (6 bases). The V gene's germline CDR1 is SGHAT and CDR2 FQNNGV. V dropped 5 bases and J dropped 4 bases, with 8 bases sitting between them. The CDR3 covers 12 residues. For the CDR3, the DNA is TGTGCCAGCAGCCACAGGGTCACTGAAGCTTTCTTT. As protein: CASSHRVTEAFF.

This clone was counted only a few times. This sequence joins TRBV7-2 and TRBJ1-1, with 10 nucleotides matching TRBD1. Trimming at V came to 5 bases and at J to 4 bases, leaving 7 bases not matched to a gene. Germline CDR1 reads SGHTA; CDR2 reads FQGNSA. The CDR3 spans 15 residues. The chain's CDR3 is CASSLRDRGGTEAFF. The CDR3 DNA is TGTGCCAGCAGCCTCCGGGACAGGGGAGGCACTGAAGCTTTCTTT. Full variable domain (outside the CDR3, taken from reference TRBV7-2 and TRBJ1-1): GAGVSQSPSNKVTEKGKDVELRCDPISGHTALYWYRQSLGQGLEFLIYFQGNSAPDKSGLPSDRFSAERTGGSVSTLTIQRTQQEDSAVYLCASSLRDRGGTEAFFGQGTRLTVV.

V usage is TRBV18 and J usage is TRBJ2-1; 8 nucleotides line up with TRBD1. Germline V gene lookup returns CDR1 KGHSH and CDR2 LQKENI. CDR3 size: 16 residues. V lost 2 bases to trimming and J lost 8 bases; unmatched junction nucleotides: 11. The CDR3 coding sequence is TGTGCCAGCTCACCATCGCGGGACAGGTGGGGGGATGAGCAGTTCTTC. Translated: CASSPSRDRWGDEQFF.

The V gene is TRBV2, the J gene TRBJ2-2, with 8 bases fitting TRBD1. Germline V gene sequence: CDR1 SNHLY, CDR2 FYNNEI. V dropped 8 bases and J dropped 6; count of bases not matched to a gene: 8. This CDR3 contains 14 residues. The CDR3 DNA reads TGTGCCAGCCACCGAGACAGGGGCGCCGGGGAGCTGTTTTTT. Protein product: CASHRDRGAGELFF.

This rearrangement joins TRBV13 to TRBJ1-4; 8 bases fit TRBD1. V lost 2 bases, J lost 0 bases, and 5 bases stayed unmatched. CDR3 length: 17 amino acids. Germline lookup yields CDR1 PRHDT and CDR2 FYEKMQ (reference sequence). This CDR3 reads CASSLRQGPSTNEKLFF. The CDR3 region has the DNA TGTGCCAGCAGCTTAAGACAGGGGCCTTCAACTAATGAAAAACTGTTTTTT.

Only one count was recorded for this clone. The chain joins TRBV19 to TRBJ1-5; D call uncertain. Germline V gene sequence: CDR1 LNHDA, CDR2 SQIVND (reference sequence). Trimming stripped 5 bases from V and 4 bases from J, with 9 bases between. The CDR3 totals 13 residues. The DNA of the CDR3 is TGTGCCAGTAGTCCCTCGGTGAATCAGCCCCAGCATTTT. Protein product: CASSPSVNQPQHF. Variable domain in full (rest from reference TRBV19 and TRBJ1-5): DGGITQSPKYLFRKEGQNVTLSCEQNLNHDAMYWYRQDPGQGLRLIYYSQIVNDFQKGDIAEGYSVSREKKESFPLTVTSAQKNPTAFYLCASSPSVNQPQHFGDGTRLSIL.

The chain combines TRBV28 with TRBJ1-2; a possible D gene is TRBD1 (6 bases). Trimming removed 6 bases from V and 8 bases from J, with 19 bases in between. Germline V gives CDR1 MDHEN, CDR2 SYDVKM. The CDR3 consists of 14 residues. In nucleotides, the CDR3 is TGTGCCAGCAGAGTCTCCGGGACACCTAAGGGCTACACCTTC. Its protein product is CASRVSGTPKGYTF.

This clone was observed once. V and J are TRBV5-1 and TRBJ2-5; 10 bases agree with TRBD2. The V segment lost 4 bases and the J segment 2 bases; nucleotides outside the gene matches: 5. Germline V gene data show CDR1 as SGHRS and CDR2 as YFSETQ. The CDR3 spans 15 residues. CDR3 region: CASSVQAGGQETQYF. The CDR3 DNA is TGCGCCAGCAGCGTCCAAGCGGGGGGGCAAGAGACCCAGTACTTC.

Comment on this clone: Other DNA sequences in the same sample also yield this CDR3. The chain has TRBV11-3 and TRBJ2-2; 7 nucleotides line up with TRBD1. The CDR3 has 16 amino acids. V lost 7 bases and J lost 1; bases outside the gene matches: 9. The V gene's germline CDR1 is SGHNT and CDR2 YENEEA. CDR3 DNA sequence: TGTGCCAGCAACCCGGGCAGGGGGATGAACACCGGGGAGCTGTTTTTT. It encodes CASNPGRGMNTGELFF.

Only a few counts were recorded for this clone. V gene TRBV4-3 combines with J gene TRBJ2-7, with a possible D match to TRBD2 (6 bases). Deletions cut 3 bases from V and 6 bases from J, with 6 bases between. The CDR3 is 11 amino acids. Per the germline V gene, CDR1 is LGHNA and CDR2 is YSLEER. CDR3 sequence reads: CASSHGGEQYF. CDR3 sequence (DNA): TGCGCCAGCAGCCACGGGGGCGAGCAGTACTTC.

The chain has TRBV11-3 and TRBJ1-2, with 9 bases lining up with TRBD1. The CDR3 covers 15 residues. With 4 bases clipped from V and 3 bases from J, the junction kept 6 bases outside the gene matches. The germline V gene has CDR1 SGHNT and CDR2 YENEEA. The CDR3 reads CASSSPGTGHYGYTF. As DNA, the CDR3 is TGTGCCAGCAGCTCCCCCGGGACAGGGCACTATGGCTACACCTTC.

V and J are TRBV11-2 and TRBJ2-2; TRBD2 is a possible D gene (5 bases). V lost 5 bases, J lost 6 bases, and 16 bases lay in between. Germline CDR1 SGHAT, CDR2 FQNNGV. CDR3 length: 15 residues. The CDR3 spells CASSRGWIGPGELFF. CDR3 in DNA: TGTGCCAGCAGCCGCGGGTGGATAGGTCCCGGGGAGCTGTTTTTT.

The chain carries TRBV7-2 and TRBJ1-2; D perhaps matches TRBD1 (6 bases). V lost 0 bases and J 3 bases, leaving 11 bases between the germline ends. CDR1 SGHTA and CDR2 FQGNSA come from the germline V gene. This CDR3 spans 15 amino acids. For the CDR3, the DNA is TGTGCCAGCAGCTTAGCGAGGACAGATTACTATGGCTACACCTTC. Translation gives CASSLARTDYYGYTF.